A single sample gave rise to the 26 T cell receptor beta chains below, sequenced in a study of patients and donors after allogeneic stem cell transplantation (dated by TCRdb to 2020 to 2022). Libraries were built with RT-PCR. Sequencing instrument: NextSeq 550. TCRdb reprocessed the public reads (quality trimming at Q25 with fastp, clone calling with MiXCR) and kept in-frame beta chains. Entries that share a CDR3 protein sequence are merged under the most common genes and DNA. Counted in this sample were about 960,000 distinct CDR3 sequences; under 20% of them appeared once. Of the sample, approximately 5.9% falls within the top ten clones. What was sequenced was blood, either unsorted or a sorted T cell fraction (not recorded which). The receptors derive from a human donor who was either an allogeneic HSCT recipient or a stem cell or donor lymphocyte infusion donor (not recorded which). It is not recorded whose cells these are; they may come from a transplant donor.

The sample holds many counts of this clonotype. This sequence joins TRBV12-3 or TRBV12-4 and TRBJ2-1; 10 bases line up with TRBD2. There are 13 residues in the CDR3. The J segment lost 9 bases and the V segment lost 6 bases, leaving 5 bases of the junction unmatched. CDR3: CASSLAGVAEQFF. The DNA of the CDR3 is TGTGCCAGCAGCCTAGCGGGAGTAGCTGAGCAGTTCTTC.

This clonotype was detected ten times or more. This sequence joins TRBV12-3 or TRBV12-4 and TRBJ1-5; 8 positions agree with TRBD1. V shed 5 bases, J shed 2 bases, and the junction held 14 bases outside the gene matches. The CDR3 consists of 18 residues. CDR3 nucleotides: TGTGCCAGCAGTCCGAGACAGGGGTCTTCGTTGGGCAATCAGCCCCAGCATTTT. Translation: CASSPRQGSSLGNQPQHF.

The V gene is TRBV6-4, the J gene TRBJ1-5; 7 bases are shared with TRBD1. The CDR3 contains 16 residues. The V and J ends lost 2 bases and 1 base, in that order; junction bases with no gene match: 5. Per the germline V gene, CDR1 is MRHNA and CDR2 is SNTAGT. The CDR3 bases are TGTGCCAGCAGTGACGTTTTAGGGGGCAGCAATCAGCCCCAGCATTTT. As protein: CASSDVLGGSNQPQHF.

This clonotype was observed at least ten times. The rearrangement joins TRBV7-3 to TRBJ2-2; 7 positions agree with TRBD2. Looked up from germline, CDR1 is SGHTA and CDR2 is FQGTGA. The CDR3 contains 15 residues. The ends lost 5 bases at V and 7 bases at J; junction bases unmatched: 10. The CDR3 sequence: CASSPGLESFGELFF. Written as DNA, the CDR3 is TGTGCCAGCAGCCCTGGACTAGAAAGCTTCGGGGAGCTGTTTTTT.

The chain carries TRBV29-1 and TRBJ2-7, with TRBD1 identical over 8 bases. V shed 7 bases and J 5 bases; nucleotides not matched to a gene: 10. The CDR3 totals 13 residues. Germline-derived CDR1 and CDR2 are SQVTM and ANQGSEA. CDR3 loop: CSAPLDRVDEQYF. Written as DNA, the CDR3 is TGCAGCGCCCCACTGGACAGGGTAGACGAGCAGTACTTC.

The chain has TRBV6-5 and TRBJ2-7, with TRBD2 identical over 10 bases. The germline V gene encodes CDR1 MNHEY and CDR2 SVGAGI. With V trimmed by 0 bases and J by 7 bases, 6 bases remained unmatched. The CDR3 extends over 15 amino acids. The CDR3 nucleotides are TGTGCCAGCAGTTACTCAGCGGGGGGGCCGTGGGAGCAGTACTTC. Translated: CASSYSAGGPWEQYF.

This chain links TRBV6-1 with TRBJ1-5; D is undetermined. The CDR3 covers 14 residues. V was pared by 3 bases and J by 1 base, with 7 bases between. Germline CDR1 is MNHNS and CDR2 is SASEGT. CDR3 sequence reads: CASSDGWSNQPQHF. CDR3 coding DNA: TGTGCCAGCAGTGACGGTTGGAGCAATCAGCCCCAGCATTTT.

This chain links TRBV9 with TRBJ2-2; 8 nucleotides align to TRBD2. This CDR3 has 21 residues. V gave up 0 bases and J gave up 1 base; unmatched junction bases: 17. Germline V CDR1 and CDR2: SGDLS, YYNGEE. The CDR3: CASSVAQLRLAGGKNTGELFF. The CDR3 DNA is TGTGCCAGCAGCGTAGCCCAACTCAGGCTTGCGGGGGGAAAGAACACCGGGGAGCTGTTTTTT.

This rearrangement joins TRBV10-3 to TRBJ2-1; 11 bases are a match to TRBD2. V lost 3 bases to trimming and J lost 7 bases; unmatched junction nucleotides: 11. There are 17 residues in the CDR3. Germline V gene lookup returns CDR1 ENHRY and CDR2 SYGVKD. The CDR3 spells CAISDPTSGSPKNEQFF. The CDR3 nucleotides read TGTGCCATCAGTGACCCTACTAGCGGGAGTCCAAAAAATGAGCAGTTCTTC.

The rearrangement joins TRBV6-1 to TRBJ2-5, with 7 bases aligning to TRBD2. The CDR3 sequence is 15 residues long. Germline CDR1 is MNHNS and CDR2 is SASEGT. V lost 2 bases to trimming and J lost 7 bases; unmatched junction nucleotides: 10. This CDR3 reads CASSEPRPGGGTQYF. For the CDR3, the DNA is TGTGCCAGCAGTGAACCTCGACCCGGCGGGGGGACCCAGTACTTC.

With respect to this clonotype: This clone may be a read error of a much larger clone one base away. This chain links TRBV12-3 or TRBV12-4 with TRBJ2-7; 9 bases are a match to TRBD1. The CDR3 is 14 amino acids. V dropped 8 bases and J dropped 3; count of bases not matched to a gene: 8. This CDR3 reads CASGTAGQGYEQYF. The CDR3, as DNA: TGTGCCAGCGGTACAGCGGGACAGGGCTACGAGCAGTACTTC.

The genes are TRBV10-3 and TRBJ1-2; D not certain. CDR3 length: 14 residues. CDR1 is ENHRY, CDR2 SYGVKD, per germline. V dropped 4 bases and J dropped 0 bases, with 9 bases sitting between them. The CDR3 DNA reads TGTGCCATCAGTGTGGGAGATACTAACTATGGCTACACCTTC. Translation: CAISVGDTNYGYTF.

Here the CDR3 DNA reads TGTGCCAGCAGCCCCCAGGTGCGCTCTAATGAAAAACTGTTTTTT. It specifies CASSPQVRSNEKLFF. V and J are TRBV9 and TRBJ1-4; D gene ambiguous. CDR1 SGDLS and CDR2 YYNGEE come from the germline V gene. The CDR3 sequence is 15 residues long. V lost 4 bases to trimming and J lost 3 bases, with 13 bases between them.

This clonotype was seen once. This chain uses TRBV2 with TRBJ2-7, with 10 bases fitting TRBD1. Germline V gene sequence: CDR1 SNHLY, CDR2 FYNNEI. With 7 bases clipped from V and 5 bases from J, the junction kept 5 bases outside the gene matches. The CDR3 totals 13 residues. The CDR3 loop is CASIRDRGNEQYF. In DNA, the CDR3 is TGTGCCAGCATCCGGGACAGGGGTAACGAGCAGTACTTC.

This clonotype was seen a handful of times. In nucleotides, the CDR3 is TGCAGTGCTAGAACAGGCGTGGAGTATGGCTACACCTTC. This translates into CSARTGVEYGYTF. V is TRBV20-1 and J is TRBJ1-2; TRBD1 is a possible D gene (5 bases). CDR3 length equals 13 residues. CDR1 DFQATT and CDR2 SNEGSKA come from the germline V gene (reference sequence). Trimming removed 2 bases at V and 5 bases at J, with 12 bases between.

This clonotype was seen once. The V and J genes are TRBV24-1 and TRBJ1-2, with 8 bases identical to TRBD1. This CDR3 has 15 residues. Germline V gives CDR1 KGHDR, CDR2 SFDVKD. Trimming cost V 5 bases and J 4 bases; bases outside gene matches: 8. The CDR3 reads CATSGTGSRGYGYTF. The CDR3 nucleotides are TGTGCCACCAGTGGGACAGGGAGCAGGGGCTATGGCTACACCTTC.

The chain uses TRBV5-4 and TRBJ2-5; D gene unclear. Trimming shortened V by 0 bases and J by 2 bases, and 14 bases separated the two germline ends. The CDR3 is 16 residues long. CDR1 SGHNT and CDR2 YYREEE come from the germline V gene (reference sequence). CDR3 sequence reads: CASSLGQKTFQETQYF. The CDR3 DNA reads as TGTGCCAGCAGCTTGGGACAAAAAACCTTTCAAGAGACCCAGTACTTC. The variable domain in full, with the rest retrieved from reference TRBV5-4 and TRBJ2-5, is ETGVTQSPTHLIKTRGQQVTLRCSSQSGHNTVSWYQQALGQGPQFIFQYYREEENGRGNFPPRFSGLQFPNYSSELNVNALELDDSALYLCASSLGQKTFQETQYFGPGTRLLVL.

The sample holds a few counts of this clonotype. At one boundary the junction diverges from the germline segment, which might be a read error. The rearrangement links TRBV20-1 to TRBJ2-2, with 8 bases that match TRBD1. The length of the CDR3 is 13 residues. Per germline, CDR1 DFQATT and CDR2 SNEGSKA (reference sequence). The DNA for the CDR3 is TGTTGTTTGCAGGGGGCCGTCACCGGGGAGCTGTTTTTT. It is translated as CCLQGAVTGELFF.

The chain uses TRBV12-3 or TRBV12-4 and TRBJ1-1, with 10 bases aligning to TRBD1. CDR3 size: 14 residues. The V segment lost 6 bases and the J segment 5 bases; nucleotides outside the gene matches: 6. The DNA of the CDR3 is TGTGCCAGCAGAATCCGGACAGGGGGTACTGAAGCTTTCTTT. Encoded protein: CASRIRTGGTEAFF.

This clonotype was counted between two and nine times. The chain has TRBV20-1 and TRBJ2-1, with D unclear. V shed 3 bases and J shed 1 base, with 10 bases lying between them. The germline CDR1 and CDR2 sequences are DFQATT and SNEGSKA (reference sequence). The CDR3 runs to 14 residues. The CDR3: CSASQLGSYNEQFF. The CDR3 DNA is TGCAGTGCTAGCCAGTTAGGTTCCTACAATGAGCAGTTCTTC.

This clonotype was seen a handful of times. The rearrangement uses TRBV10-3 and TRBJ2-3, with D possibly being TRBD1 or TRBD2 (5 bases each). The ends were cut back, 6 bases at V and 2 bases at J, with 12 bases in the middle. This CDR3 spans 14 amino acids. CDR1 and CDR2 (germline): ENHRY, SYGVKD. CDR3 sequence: CAIRGTVFTDTQYF. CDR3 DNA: TGTGCCATCAGGGGGACGGTTTTCACAGATACGCAGTATTTT.

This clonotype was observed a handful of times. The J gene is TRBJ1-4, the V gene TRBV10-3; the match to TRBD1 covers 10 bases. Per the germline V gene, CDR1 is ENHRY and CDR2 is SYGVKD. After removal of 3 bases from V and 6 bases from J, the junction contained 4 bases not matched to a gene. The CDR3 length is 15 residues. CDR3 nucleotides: TGTGCCATCAGTGAAGCGGACAGGGGGGATGAAAAACTGTTTTTT. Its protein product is CAISEADRGDEKLFF.

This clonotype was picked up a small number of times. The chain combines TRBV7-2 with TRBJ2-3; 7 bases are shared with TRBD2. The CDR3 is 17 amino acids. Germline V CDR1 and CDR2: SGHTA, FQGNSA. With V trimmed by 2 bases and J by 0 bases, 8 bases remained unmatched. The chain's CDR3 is CASSLWATGGSTDTQYF. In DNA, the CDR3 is TGTGCCAGCAGCTTATGGGCGACGGGGGGTAGCACAGATACGCAGTATTTT.

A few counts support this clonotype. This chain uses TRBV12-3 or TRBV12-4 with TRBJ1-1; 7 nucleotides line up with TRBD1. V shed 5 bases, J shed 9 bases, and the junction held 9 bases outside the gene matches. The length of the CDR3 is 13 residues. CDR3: CASSTRGTAKAFF. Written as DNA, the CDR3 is TGTGCCAGCAGTACCAGGGGGACTGCGAAAGCTTTCTTT.

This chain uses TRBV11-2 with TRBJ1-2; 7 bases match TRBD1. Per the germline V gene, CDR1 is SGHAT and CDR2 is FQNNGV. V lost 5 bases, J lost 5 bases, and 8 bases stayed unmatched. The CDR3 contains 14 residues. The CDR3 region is CASSPGGQYYGYTF. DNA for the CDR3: TGTGCCAGCAGCCCAGGGGGACAGTATTATGGCTACACCTTC.

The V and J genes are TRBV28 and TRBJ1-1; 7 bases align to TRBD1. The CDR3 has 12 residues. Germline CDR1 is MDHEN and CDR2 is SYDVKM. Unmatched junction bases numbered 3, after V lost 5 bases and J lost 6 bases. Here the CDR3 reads CASSQTGPEAFF. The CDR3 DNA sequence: TGTGCCAGCAGTCAGACAGGGCCTGAAGCTTTCTTT.